These 20 T cell receptor beta chains originate from one sample sequenced in a study of shared clonotypes between healthy human individuals. TCRdb keeps only in-frame clones here, not all; method: immunoSEQ multiplex PCR. The sample records 470,000 or so clones, about 84% being singletons. The specimen sequenced was PBMCs. These receptors were taken from a woman between 40 and 50 years old in good health. Some clones in this sample may be carry-over from other donors' samples.

Worth noting for this clone: A much larger clone differs by one base, so this may be a read error. The V and J genes are TRBV7-6 and TRBJ2-3, with 8 positions matching TRBD2. CDR3 length: 16 amino acids. Trimming cost V 0 bases and J 2 bases; bases outside gene matches: 4. Germline values: CDR1 SGHVS, CDR2 FNYEAQ. The CDR3 reads CASSLADGRATDTQYF. The CDR3 coding sequence is TGTGCCAGCAGCTTAGCGGACGGGAGGGCCACAGATACGCAGTATTTT.

This chain uses TRBV19 with TRBJ2-7; 8 bases are a match to TRBD1. CDR1 is LNHDA, CDR2 SQIVND, per germline (reference sequence). The CDR3 is 15 residues long. The J segment lost 3 bases and the V segment lost 5 bases, leaving 9 bases of the junction unmatched. CDR3 protein: CASSHPGQGLYEQYF. For the CDR3, the DNA is TGTGCCAGTAGTCACCCCGGACAGGGACTCTACGAGCAGTACTTC. Supplemented by reference TRBV19 and TRBJ2-7, the full variable domain reads DGGITQSPKYLFRKEGQNVTLSCEQNLNHDAMYWYRQDPGQGLRLIYYSQIVNDFQKGDIAEGYSVSREKKESFPLTVTSAQKNPTAFYLCASSHPGQGLYEQYFGPGTRLTVT.

The chain carries TRBV11-2 and TRBJ2-5, with D uncertain. The CDR3 runs to 12 residues. The germline CDR1 and CDR2 sequences are SGHAT and FQNNGV. Deletions cut 3 bases from V and 5 bases from J, with 7 bases between. The CDR3: CASSFRRETQYF. The DNA for the CDR3 is TGTGCCAGCAGCTTTCGGCGTGAGACCCAGTACTTC.

This clone was seen repeatedly, ten times or more. V gene TRBV13 combines with J gene TRBJ2-5, with 8 bases lining up with TRBD2. This CDR3 spans 16 amino acids. The trim removed 2 bases at V and 9 bases at J, leaving 14 bases unmatched. The germline V gene encodes CDR1 PRHDT and CDR2 FYEKMQ (reference sequence). This chain's CDR3 is CASSLLGLSGSTAQYF. CDR3 in DNA: TGTGCCAGCAGCTTATTGGGACTAAGCGGGAGTACGGCCCAGTACTTC.

This chain connects TRBV2 to TRBJ1-4, with 12 nucleotides matching TRBD1. Per the germline V gene, CDR1 is SNHLY and CDR2 is FYNNEI. There are 14 residues in the CDR3. V was clipped by 7 bases and J by 8 bases; unmatched bases: 5. CDR3 bases: TGTGCCAGCACTCGGGACAGGGGGCGCGAAAAACTGTTTTTT. It yields the protein CASTRDRGREKLFF.

Details on this clone: This likely traces to a read error, being one base from a far larger clone. The chain combines TRBV2 with TRBJ2-2; D may correspond to TRBD1 or TRBD2 (5 bases each). Germline CDR1 SNHLY, CDR2 FYNNEI. The ends were cut back, 5 bases at V and 9 bases at J, with 19 bases in the middle. This CDR3 is 15 amino acids long. This chain's CDR3 is CASSPPAAGAWELFF. CDR3 nucleotide sequence: TGTGCCAGCAGTCCACCAGCAGCCGGGGCCTGGGAGCTGTTTTTT.

The chain is built from TRBV9 and TRBJ2-7, with 11 nucleotides matching TRBD2. This CDR3 has 15 residues. Germline V gene lookup returns CDR1 SGDLS and CDR2 YYNGEE. Losses at the gene ends were 1 base for V and 2 bases for J; bases not matched to a gene: 2. Here the CDR3 DNA reads TGTGCCAGCAGCGTAACTAGCGGGGGTACCTACGAGCAGTACTTC. Amino acids: CASSVTSGGTYEQYF.

The rearrangement joins TRBV15 to TRBJ2-7, with D unresolved. Trimming left V 2 bases short and J 5 bases short, with 16 bases between. CDR1 and CDR2 from the germline V gene are LNHNV and YYDKDF (reference sequence). The CDR3 runs 15 residues. The CDR3 region is CATSRPQASRNEQYF. The CDR3 DNA is TGTGCCACCAGCAGACCCCAAGCCAGTCGTAACGAGCAGTACTTC.

Worth noting for this clone: Since a much larger clone is just one base distant, this may be a read error. The sample carries other DNA sequences with the same CDR3. The genes are TRBV5-1 and TRBJ2-1, with 12 positions matching TRBD2. Germline CDR1 reads SGHRS; CDR2 reads YFSETQ. V trimming: 4 bases; J trimming: 10 bases; junction bases outside the gene matches: 12. There are 16 residues in the CDR3. In nucleotides, the CDR3 is TGCGCCAGCAGCCAATCCCGACTAGCGGGAGTCGACGAGCAGTTCTTC. Its translation is CASSQSRLAGVDEQFF.

V is TRBV5-4 and J is TRBJ2-3; 14 bases line up with TRBD2. The CDR3 runs 17 residues. The V gene's germline CDR1 is SGHNT and CDR2 YYREEE (reference sequence). Germline trimming cut 7 bases from V and 3 bases from J; bases unmatched to any gene: 10. The CDR3 loop reads CASQTTSGRARTDTQYF. The CDR3 DNA is TGTGCCAGCCAGACGACTAGCGGGAGGGCCCGAACAGATACGCAGTATTTT.

This chain links TRBV28 with TRBJ1-2, with TRBD1 matching 7 bases. Germline V CDR1 and CDR2: MDHEN, SYDVKM. V was clipped by 3 bases and J by 3 bases; unmatched bases: 7. This CDR3 spans 15 amino acids. CDR3 in DNA: TGTGCCAGCAGTTTCGACCCCAGGGGGGACTATGGCTACACCTTC. Protein product: CASSFDPRGDYGYTF.

The rearrangement links TRBV7-2 to TRBJ2-7; weak D call: TRBD2 (6 bases). The V end lost 2 bases, the J end lost 6 bases, and 14 bases lay between the germline ends. This CDR3 is 14 amino acids long. Per germline, CDR1 SGHTA and CDR2 FQGNSA. The CDR3 DNA reads TGTGCCAGCAGCTTAAGGCGGGACCCTCCCGAGCAGTACTTC. It is translated as CASSLRRDPPEQYF.

About this clone: A much bigger clone sits one base away, suggesting this may be a read error. Other DNA sequences in the sample encode the same CDR3. The genes are TRBV2 and TRBJ2-5; 15 bases agree with TRBD2. Trimming took 5 bases from V and 5 from J; bases not matched to a gene: 6. Germline values: CDR1 SNHLY, CDR2 FYNNEI. The CDR3 extends over 16 amino acids. The CDR3 spells CASSPGLAGGRETQYF. The DNA of the CDR3 is TGTGCCAGCAGTCCGGGACTAGCGGGGGGACGGGAGACCCAGTACTTC.

This clone was observed a single time. J is TRBJ2-5 and V is TRBV5-1; D not certain. Trimming pared 5 bases from V and 1 base from J, leaving 9 bases between. The germline gives CDR1 SGHRS, CDR2 YFSETQ. This CDR3 comprises 13 residues. CDR3 amino acids: CASSIQVQETQYF. In nucleotides, the CDR3 is TGCGCCAGCAGTATCCAGGTCCAAGAGACCCAGTACTTC.

This clone has only one observation. The chain links TRBV6-1 to TRBJ2-5; possibly TRBD2 for D (6 bases). V dropped 1 base and J dropped 7 bases, with 10 bases sitting between them. This CDR3 is 13 amino acids long. CDR1 is MNHNS, CDR2 SASEGT, per germline. CDR3 residues: CASSEGLAWTQYF. The DNA of the CDR3 is TGTGCCAGCAGTGAAGGGCTAGCGTGGACCCAGTACTTC.

Of note for this clone: Possible read error: a much larger clone is one base away. Likely a read error: the CDR3 ends without its conserved phenylalanine or tryptophan. The chain recombines TRBV18 with TRBJ2-7; D is unresolved. The CDR3 runs to 14 residues. V dropped 6 bases and J dropped 2 bases, with 14 bases sitting between them. From germline, CDR1 is KGHSH and CDR2 LQKENI. This CDR3 is CASSTGPDPYEQYL. The CDR3 region has the DNA TGTGCCAGCTCTACCGGGCCAGACCCCTACGAGCAGTACCTC.

This sequence joins TRBV10-3 and TRBJ2-4, with D possibly matching TRBD1 (6 bases). Trimming removed 0 bases from V and 9 bases from J, with 15 bases in between. Germline-derived CDR1 and CDR2 are ENHRY and SYGVKD. The length of the CDR3 is 15 residues. The CDR3 sequence is CAISESGQKGVIQYF. CDR3 coding DNA: TGTGCCATCAGTGAGTCGGGGCAAAAGGGGGTCATTCAGTACTTC.

This clone was observed a single time. This chain uses TRBV7-2 with TRBJ2-1, with D perhaps assigned TRBD1 or TRBD2 (5 bases each). Germline loops: CDR1 SGHTA, CDR2 FQGNSA. This CDR3 has 13 amino acids. Between the trimmed V and J ends, which lost 1 base and 10 bases, there was a span of 11 bases. CDR3 loop: CASSLDRGREQFF. For the CDR3, the DNA is TGTGCCAGCAGCTTAGACCGGGGCCGGGAGCAGTTCTTC.

The V gene is TRBV7-3, the J gene TRBJ2-2, with D possibly matching TRBD1 (6 bases). Trimming pared 5 bases from V and 9 bases from J, leaving 22 bases between. The CDR3 covers 16 residues. In germline, CDR1 is SGHTA, CDR2 FQGTGA. The CDR3 here is CASSTREGQTRRELFF. The CDR3 DNA follows: TGTGCCAGCAGCACGAGAGAGGGACAAACTAGGCGGGAGCTGTTTTTT.

The chain uses TRBV7-9 and TRBJ2-1, with 9 nucleotides matching TRBD2. There are 15 residues in the CDR3. Germline CDR1 reads SEHNR; CDR2 reads FQNEAQ (reference sequence). J was trimmed by 4 bases and V by 5 bases; bases with no gene match: 6. DNA of the CDR3: TGTGCCAGCAGCCCGAAGCGGGAGGCGTACAATGAGCAGTTCTTC. This gives the protein CASSPKREAYNEQFF.